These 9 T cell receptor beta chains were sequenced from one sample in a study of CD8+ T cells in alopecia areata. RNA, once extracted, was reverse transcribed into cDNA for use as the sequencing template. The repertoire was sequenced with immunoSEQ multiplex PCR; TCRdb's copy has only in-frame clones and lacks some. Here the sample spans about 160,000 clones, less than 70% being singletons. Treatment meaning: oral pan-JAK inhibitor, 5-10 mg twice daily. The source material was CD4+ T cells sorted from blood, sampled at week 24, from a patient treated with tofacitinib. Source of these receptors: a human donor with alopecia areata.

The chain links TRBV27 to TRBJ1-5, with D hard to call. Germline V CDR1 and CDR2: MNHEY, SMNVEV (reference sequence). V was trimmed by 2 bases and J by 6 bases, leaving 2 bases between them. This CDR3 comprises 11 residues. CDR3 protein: CASSLSQPQHF. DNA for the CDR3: TGTGCCAGCAGTTTAAGTCAGCCCCAGCATTTT.

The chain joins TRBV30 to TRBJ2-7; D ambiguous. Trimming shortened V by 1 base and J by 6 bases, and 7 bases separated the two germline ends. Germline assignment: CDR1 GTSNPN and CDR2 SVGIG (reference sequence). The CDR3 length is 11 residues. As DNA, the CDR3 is TGTGCCTGGAGTGGTAGTTCCGAGCAGTACTTC. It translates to CAWSGSSEQYF.

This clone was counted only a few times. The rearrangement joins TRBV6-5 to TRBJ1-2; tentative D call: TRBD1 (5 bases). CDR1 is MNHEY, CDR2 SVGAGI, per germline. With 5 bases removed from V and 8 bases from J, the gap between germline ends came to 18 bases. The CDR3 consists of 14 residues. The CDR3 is CASSKQAALGGYTF. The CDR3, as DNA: TGTGCCAGCAGTAAACAGGCAGCCCTCGGCGGCTACACCTTC.

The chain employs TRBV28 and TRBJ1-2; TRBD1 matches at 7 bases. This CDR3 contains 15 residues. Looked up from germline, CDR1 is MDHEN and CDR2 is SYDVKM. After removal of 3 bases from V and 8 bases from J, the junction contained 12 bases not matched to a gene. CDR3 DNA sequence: TGTGCCAGCAGTTTCCAAATCCTACAGGGGATCGGCTACACCTTC. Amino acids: CASSFQILQGIGYTF.

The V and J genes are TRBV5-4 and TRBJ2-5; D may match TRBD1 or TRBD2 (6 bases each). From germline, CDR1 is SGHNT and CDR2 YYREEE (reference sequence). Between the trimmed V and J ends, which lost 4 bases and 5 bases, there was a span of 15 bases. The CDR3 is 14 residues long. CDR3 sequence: CASSQGGGQETQYF. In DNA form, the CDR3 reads TGTGCCAGCAGCCAGGGTGGGGGGCAGGAGACCCAGTACTTC. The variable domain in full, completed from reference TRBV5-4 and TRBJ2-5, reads ETGVTQSPTHLIKTRGQQVTLRCSSQSGHNTVSWYQQALGQGPQFIFQYYREEENGRGNFPPRFSGLQFPNYSSELNVNALELDDSALYLCASSQGGGQETQYFGPGTRLLVL.

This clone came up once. CDR3 nucleotide sequence: TGTGCCAGCAGCCTCACGGGGACGGATGGCTACACCTTC. Protein: CASSLTGTDGYTF. The chain carries TRBV6-6 and TRBJ1-2; a weak D match, TRBD1 (5 bases). Per germline, CDR1 MNHNY and CDR2 SVGAGI (reference sequence). The CDR3 runs to 13 residues. V was pared by 6 bases and J by 6 bases, with 14 bases between.

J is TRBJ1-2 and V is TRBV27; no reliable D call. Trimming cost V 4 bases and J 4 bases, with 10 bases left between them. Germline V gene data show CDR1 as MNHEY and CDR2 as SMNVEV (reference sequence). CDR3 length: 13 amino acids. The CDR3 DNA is TGTGCCAGCAGTTCAACATGGGGCTATGGCTACACCTTC. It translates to CASSSTWGYGYTF.

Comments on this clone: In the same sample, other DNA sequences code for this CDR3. The CDR3 DNA sequence: TGTGCCAGTTCCGGGACAGGGATTCAGTACTTC. It specifies CASSGTGIQYF. J is TRBJ2-4 and V is TRBV2; TRBD1 matches at 9 bases. This CDR3 region has 11 residues. Losses at the gene ends were 9 bases for V and 10 bases for J; bases not matched to a gene: 4. Germline V gene sequence: CDR1 SNHLY, CDR2 FYNNEI.

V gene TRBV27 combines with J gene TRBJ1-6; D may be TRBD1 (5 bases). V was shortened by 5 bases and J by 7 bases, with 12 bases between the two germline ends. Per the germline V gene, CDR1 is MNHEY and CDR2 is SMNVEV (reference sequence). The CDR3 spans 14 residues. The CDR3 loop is CASSRVRGNSPLHF. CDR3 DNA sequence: TGTGCCAGCAGTAGGGTCCGGGGGAATTCACCCCTCCACTTT.